This T cell receptor beta chain was sequenced in a study of blood T cell repertoires in COVID-19. Background on the study: Acute and convalescent COVID-19 specimens originated in the United States, Italy and Spain.

TCRdb's table, derived via immunoSEQ multiplex PCR, lists solely in-frame clones and lacks some. This table has around 190,000 clones, 80% to 90% appearing once. The CDR3 contains 16 residues. Germline-derived CDR1 and CDR2 are SNHLY and FYNNEI. V shed 7 bases and J 5 bases; nucleotides not matched to a gene: 12. This clonotype originated in a woman in her late teens or twenties who had recovered from COVID-19. The rearrangement uses TRBV2 and TRBJ2-1, with 9 positions matching TRBD2. The sequenced material came from PBMCs or T cells enriched from blood (not recorded which). CDR3 residues: CASTLRQRGVHNEQFF. The CDR3 DNA reads TGTGCCAGCACCCTCAGGCAGCGGGGGGTCCACAATGAGCAGTTCTTC.